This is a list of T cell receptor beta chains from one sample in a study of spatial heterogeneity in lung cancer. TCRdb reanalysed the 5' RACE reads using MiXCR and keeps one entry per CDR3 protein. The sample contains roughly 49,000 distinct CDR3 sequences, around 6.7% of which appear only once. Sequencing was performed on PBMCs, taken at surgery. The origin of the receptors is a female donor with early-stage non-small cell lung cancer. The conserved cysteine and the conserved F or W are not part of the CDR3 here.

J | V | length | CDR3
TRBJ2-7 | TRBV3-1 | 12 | ASSQRERTYEQY
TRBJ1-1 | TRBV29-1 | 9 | SVGAGTEAF
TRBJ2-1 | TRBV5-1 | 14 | ASSLGGRSSYNEQF
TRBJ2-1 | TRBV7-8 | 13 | ASSPMRLPSNEQF
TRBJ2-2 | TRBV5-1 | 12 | ASSLVVLTGELF
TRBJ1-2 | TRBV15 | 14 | ATSLTLTLPGNGYT
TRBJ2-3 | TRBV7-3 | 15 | ASSPLAGGQGSGTQY
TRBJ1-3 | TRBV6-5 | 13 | ASSYGEPSGNTIY
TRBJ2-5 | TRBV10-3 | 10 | AISPTQETQY
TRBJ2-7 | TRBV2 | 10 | ASSNYIYEQY
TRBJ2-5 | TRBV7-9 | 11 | ASQTGVFETQY
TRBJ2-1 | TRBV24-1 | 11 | ATSDWSGDPQF
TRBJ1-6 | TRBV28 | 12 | ASIRDRQNSPLH
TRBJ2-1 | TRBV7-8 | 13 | ASSPLRQLYNEQF
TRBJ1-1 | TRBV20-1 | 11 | SAEWTSGTEAF
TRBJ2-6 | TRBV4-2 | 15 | ASSQDSTFSGANVLT
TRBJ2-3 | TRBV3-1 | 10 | ASSQQFDTQY
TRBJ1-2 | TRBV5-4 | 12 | ASSYTGSKRGYT
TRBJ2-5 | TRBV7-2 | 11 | ASSFNSQETQY
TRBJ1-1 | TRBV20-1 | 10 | SARVRNTEAF
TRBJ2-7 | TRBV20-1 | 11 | SARFLKPYEQY
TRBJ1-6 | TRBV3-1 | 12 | ASVWGAYNSPLH
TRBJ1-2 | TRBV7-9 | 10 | ASSSSYYGYT
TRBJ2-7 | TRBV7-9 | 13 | ASSFYRADVYEQY
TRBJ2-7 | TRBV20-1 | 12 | SATTGEGSYEQY
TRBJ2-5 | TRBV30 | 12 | AWSLGQGRETQY
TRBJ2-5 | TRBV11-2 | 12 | ASSTRQPQETQY
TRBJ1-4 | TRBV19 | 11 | ASRLGGDEKLF